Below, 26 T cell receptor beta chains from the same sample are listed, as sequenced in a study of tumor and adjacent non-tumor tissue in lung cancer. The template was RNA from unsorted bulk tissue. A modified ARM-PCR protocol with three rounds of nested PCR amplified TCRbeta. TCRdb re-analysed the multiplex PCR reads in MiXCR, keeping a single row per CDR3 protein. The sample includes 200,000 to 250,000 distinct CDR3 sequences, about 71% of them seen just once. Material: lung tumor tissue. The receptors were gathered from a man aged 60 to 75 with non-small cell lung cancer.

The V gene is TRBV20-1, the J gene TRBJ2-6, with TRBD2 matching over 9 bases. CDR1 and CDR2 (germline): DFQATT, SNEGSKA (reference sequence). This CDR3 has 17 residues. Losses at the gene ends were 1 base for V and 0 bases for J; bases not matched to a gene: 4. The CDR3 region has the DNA TGCAGTGCTAGAGGGAGGACTAGCGTCTCTGGGGCCAACGTCCTGACTTTC. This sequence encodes CSARGRTSVSGANVLTF.

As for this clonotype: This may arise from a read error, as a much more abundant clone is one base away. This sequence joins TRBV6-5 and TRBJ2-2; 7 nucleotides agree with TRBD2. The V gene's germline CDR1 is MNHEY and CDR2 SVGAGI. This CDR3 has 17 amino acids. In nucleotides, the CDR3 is TGTGTCAGCAGTACCCCACGGACGGGGGGAATCACCGGGGAGCTGTTTTTT. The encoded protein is CVSSTPRTGGITGELFF.

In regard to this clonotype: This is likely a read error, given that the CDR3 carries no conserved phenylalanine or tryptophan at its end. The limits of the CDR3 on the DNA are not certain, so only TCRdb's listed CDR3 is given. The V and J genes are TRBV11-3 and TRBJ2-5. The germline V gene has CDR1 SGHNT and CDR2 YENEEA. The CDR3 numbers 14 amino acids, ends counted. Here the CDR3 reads CAGSLFLDQETQYS.

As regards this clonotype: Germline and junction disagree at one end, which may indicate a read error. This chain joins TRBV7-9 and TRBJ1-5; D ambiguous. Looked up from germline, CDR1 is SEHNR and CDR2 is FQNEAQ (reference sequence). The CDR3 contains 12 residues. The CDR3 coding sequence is TGTGCCAGCAGCTTCAAGGATCAACCCCAGCATTTT. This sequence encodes CASSFKDQPQHF.

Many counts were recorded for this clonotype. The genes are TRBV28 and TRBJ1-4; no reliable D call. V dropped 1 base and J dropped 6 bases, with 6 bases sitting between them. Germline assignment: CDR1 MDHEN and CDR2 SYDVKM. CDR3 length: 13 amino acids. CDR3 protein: CASSLYPYEKLFF. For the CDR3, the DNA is TGTGCCAGCAGTTTATACCCCTATGAAAAACTGTTTTTT.

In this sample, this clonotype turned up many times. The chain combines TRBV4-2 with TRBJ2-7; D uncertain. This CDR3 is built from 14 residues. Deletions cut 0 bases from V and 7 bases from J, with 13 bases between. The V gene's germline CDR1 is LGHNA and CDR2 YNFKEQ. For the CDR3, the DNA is TGTGCCAGCAGCCAAGATTTGACTGCCCTGGAGCAGTACTTC. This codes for CASSQDLTALEQYF.

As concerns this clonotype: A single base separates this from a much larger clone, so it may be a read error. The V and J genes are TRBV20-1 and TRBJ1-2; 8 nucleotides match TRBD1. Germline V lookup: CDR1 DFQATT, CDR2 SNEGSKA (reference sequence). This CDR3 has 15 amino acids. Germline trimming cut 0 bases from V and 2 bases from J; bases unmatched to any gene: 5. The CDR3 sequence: CSARDKRQGNYGYTF. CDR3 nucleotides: TGCAGTGCTAGAGACAAAAGACAGGGGAACTATGGCTACACCTTC.

CDR3 protein: CASSQDIYRQETRYF. DNA for the CDR3: TGTGCCAGCAGCCAAGATATCTACAGACAAGAGACGCGGTACTTC. The chain carries TRBV4-2 and TRBJ2-5; no clear D gene. The germline V gene has CDR1 LGHNA and CDR2 YNFKEQ. The germline V and J ends were trimmed by 0 bases and 13 bases, with 21 bases remaining between them. CDR3 size: 15 residues.

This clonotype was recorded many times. CDR3 coding DNA: TGTGCCAGCAGTGAGGAAACTTGGACAGGGCGCAACAAGCAGTACTTC. Its translation: CASSEETWTGRNKQYF. The chain employs TRBV12-3 or TRBV12-4 and TRBJ2-7; 8 nucleotides line up with TRBD1. The J segment lost 8 bases and the V segment lost 5 bases, leaving 17 bases of the junction unmatched. The CDR3 has 16 amino acids.

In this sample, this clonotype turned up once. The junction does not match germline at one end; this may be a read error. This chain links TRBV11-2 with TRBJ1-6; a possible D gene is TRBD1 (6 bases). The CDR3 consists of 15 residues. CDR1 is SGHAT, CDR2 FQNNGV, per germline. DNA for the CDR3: TGTGCAAGCAGGGGTCCGGGACATATTGATTCACCCCTCCACTTT. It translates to CASRGPGHIDSPLHF.

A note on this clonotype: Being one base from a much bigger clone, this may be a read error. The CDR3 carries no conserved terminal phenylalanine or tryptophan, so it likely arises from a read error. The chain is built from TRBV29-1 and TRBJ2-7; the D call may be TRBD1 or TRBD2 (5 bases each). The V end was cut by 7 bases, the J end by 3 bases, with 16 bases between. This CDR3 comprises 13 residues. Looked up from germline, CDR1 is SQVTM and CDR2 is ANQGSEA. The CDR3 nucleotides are TGCAGCGCACTGGCCGGGACGGGCTACGAGCAGTACTTA. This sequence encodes CSALAGTGYEQYL.

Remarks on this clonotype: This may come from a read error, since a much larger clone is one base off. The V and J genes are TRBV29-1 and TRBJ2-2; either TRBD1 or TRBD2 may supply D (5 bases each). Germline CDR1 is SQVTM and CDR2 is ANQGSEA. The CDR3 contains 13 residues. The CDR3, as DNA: TGCATCGTGAGGGGCAGGAACACCGGGGAGCTGTTTTTT. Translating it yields CIVRGRNTGELFF.

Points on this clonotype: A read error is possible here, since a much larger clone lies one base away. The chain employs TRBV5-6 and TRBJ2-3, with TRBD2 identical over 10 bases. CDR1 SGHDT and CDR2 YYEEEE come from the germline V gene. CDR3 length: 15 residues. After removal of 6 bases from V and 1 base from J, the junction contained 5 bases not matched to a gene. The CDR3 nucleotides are TGTGCCAGCAACCAGCTAGCGGGAGGCACAGATACGCAGTATTTT. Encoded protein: CASNQLAGGTDTQYF.

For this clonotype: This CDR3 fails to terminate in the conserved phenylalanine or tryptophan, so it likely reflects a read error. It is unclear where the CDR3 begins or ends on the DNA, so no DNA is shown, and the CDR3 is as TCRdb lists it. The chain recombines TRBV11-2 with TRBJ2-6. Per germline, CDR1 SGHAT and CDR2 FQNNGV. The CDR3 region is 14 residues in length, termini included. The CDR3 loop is CASSHISGANVLVI.

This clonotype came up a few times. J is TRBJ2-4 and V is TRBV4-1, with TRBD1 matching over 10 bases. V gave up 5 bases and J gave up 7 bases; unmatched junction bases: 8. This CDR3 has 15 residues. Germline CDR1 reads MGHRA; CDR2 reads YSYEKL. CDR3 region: CASSKGQGISNIQYF. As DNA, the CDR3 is TGCGCCAGCAGCAAGGGACAGGGGATTTCTAACATTCAGTACTTC.

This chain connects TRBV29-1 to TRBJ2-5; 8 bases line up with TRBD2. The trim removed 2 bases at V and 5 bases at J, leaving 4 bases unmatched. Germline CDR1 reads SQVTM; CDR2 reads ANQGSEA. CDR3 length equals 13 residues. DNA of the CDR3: TGCAGCGTTGAAAGAGCGGGAGAGGAGACCCAGTACTTC. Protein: CSVERAGEETQYF.

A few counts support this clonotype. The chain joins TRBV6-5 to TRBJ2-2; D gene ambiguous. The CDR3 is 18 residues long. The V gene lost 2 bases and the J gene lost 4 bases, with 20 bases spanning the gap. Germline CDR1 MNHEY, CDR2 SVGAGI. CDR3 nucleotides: TGTGCCAGCAGTTACGCTAGTCCGGGTTTCGCGCGCACCGGGGAGCTGTTTTTT. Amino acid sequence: CASSYASPGFARTGELFF.

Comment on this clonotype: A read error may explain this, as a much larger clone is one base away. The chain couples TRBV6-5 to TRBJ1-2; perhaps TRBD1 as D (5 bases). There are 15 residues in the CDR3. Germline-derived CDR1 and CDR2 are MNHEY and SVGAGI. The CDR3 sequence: CASSKTEGFNYRYTF. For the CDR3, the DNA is TGTGCCAGCAGTAAGACCGAGGGGTTTAACTATCGCTACACCTTC.

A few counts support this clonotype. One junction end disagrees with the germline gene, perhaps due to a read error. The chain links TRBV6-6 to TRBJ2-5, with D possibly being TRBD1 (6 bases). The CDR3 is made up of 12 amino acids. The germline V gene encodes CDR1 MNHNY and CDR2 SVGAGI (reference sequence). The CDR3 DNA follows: TGTGCCAACAGTTTCTTAACAGGGCAACGGTACTTC. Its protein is CANSFLTGQRYF.

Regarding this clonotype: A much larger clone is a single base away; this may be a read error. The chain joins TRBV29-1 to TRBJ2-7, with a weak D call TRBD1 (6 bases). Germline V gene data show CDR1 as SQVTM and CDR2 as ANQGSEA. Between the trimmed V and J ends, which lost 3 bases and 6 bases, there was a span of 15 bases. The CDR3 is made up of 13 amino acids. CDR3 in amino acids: CSVDMMTGGEQYF. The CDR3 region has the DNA TGCAGCGTTGACATGATGACAGGTGGCGAGCAGTACTTC.

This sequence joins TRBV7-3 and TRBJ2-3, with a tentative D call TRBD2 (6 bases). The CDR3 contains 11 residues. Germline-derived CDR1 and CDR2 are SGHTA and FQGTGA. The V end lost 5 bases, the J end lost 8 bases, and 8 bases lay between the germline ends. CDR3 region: CASSLGGTQYF. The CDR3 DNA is TGTGCCAGCAGCCTCGGGGGTACGCAGTATTTT.

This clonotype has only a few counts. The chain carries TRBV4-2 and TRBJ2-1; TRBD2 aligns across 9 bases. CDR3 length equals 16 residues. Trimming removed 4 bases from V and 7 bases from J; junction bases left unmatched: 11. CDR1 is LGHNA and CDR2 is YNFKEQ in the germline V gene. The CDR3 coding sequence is TGTGCCAGCAGCCCTGGGCGCGGGGGGGGCAGGAATGAGCAGTTCTTC. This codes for CASSPGRGGGRNEQFF.

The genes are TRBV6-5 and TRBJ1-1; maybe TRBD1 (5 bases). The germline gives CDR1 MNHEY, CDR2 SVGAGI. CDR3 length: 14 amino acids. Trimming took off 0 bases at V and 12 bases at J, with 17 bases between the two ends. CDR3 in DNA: TGTGCCAGCAGTTACTCGCCCCGGACACCGATAACTTTCTTT. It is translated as CASSYSPRTPITFF.

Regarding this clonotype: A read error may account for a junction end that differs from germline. The CDR3 here is CTSSLPPGSHEQYF. DNA of the CDR3: TGTACCAGCAGTTTACCGCCGGGATCCCACGAGCAGTACTTC. V and J are TRBV5-4 and TRBJ2-7; D is possibly TRBD2 (5 bases). The V gene's germline CDR1 is SGHNT and CDR2 YYREEE (reference sequence). The CDR3 runs to 14 residues.

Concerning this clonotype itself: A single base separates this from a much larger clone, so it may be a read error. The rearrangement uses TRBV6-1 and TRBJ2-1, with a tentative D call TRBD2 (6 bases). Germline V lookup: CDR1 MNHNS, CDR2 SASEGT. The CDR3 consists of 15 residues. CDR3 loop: CASSEDAGSYNEEFF. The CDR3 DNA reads TGTGCCAGCAGTGAAGACGCGGGATCCTACAATGAGGAGTTCTTC.

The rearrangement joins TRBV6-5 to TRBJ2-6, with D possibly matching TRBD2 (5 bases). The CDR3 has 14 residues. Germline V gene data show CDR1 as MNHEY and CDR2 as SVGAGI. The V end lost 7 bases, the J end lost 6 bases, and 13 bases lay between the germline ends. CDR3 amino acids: CASIERDQANVLTF. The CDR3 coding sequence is TGTGCCAGCATAGAGAGGGATCAGGCCAACGTCCTGACTTTC.